The T cell receptor beta chain under discussion was sequenced for a study of blood T cell repertoires in COVID-19 (dated by TCRdb to 2018 to 2021). The study in broad terms: Samples from collaborators originated in the United States, Italy and Spain and spanned both the acute and convalescent phases of COVID-19. The prospective study material was composed of cDNA or gDNA derived from T cells, B-cell-depleted T cells, or PBMCs. The dataset comprised deeply sampled blood TCRbeta repertoires from subjects exposed to, actively infected with, or recovered from COVID-19. The repertoires were released in a freely available public database intended as a resource for research on the immune response to SARS-CoV-2. Samples came from the ongoing ImmuneRACE study (first 160 participants) plus 1,254 subjects from 6 global collaborators. The sample metadata nearly always contained a de-identified subject ID, COVID-19 status, age in years and sex. HLA class I and class II types, where available, came from metadata supplied by the sample provider rather than from assay-based typing. Findings and caveats that apply to the study as a whole: The amount of clinical and demographic metadata varied by source and participant and was provided uncurated.

TCRbeta CDR3 regions were amplified from genomic DNA using the immunoSEQ Assay, a bias-controlled multiplex PCR. The paper's data handling went like this. Nucleated cell counts per sample were estimated from amplification of reference gene primers within the assay. To quantify the absolute abundance of each unique TCRbeta CDR3 rearrangement, sequence reads were collapsed and filtered. For each sample, productive Simpson clonality was calculated as the square root of Simpson's diversity index over productive rearrangements. This is the immuneACCESS table as TCRdb keeps it, with only in-frame sequences that have V and J called. A part of the clones is gone; compared with another copy, unresolved V genes explain less than half, and the rest is unexplained. V, J and clone size derive from that table, while D and trimming were established from the DNA sequence. Here the sample has roughly 180,000 clones; 79% occur a single time. Together, the top ten hold around 8% of the sample.

At one collaborating source in Seattle, patients were enrolled during active infection and were followed longitudinally through the course of disease. The collaborating institutions used their own protocols to collect whole blood in K2EDTA tubes. For TCRbeta analysis, collaborators shipped samples in one of three forms: frozen whole blood, isolated PBMCs, or DNA extracted from either of those sample types. Points on this clone: No cognate antigen has been identified for it. Qualities for individual bases were not recorded, and no much larger clone is one base off.

The material sequenced was peripheral blood. The receptor was isolated from a woman aged 55-69 years with COVID-19, enrolled during active disease.

The DNA sequence is TGTGCCAGCAGCCCTGCCGAGACCCTAGTCAATGAGCAGTTCTTC. Its coded protein is CASSPAETLVNEQFF. This sequence uses TRBV11-2 and TRBJ2-1; no confident D gene assignment can be made. V sheds 5 bases and J sheds 6 bases, leaving 17 bases between their ends. The germline V gene provides CDR1 SGHAT and CDR2 FQNNGV. From its cysteine to its phenylalanine, the CDR3 spans 15 amino acids. The CDR3 DNA has 45 bases and is translated from base 1.